This TCR beta chain was sequenced during a study of CD8+CD57+ T cells in acquired aplastic anemia. General observations from the study: Overlap between patients and controls comprised about 28 CD8+ CDR3 sequences.

Profiling that covered TCR beta VDJ and CDR3 relied on genomic DNA as its template. A single record per CDR3 protein comes from TCRdb applying MiXCR to the reads. The data hold more than 150,000 distinct CDR3 sequences, with approximately 46% observed a single time. About this clonotype itself: The antigen is not known.

The V and J ends lost 1 base and 2 bases, in that order; junction bases with no gene match: 6. Germline V gene sequence: CDR1 DFQATT, CDR2 SNEGSKA (reference sequence). The CDR3 has 15 amino acids. Source material: sorted CD4+, CD8+, or CD8+CD57+ T cells (not recorded which) from PBMCs. The TCR comes from a human donor in good health. The rearrangement uses TRBV20-1 and TRBJ2-7, with 9 bases lining up with TRBD2. The CDR3 sequence: CSARVERGVPYEQYF. The CDR3 bases are TGCAGTGCTAGAGTGGAGCGGGGGGTACCCTACGAGCAGTACTTC.